The clone carrying this TCR beta chain was seen at least ten times. The antigen is not known. The read gets to within 3 residues of the CDR3 end, and the germline J gene fills in the rest. Repertoires were generated with immunoSEQ multiplex PCR, while TCRdb's copy carries only in-frame clones and drops some. Recorded here are 30,000 to 40,000 clones, with no singletons, and the ten leading clones hold under 3.5%. This entry is derived from a study of T cell clonality in common variable immunodeficiency. General study findings and limits: In common variable immunodeficiency, TCR beta chains reportedly carried fewer deletions and N-nucleotide insertions.

V shed 4 bases, J shed 4 bases, and the junction held 7 bases outside the gene matches. Germline-derived CDR1 and CDR2 are DFQATT and SNEGSKA (reference sequence). The CDR3 consists of 14 residues. The sequence was collected from a person between 18 and 75 years old in good health. Sequenced input: peripheral blood mononuclear cells. V is TRBV20-1 and J is TRBJ2-7; 10 positions agree with TRBD1. The covered CDR3 bases are TGCAGTGCTAAAATGCCGGGACAGGGGTACGAG. This encodes CSAKMPGQGYE. In full, the CDR3 is CSAKMPGQGYEQYF.